These 30 T cell receptor beta chains were all obtained from the same sample, sequenced in a study of identifying expanded T cells in peripheral blood (dated by TCRdb to between 2019 and 2020). To prepare the library, the immunoSEQ multiplex PCR assay was applied. TCRdb retrieved this table from immuneACCESS and kept in-frame rearrangements only. Not all clones are present; in checked studies, unresolved V genes account for under half, and no reason is known for the remainder. This sample has under 150,000 clones in its table, and roughly 84% of those were observed once. The ten largest clonotypes hold around 3.3% of the sample. Sequencing was carried out using blood. Receptors originate from a person between 18 and 75 years old in good health.

This chain joins TRBV27 and TRBJ2-7; 10 nucleotides match TRBD1. The CDR3 sequence is 16 residues long. Germline V gene lookup returns CDR1 MNHEY and CDR2 SMNVEV (reference sequence). Trimming removed 1 base from V and 6 bases from J; junction bases left unmatched: 9. The CDR3: CASSLYSGTGVAEQYF. CDR3 nucleotide sequence: TGTGCCAGCAGTTTATACTCCGGGACAGGGGTCGCCGAGCAGTACTTC.

The V call is TRBV6-5, the J call TRBJ2-6; D uncertain. The CDR3 sequence is 15 residues long. Per the germline V gene, CDR1 is MNHEY and CDR2 is SVGAGI. V was trimmed by 6 bases and J by 0 bases, leaving 9 bases between them. CDR3 protein: CASSLQYSGANVLTF. CDR3 nucleotide sequence: TGTGCCAGCAGCCTACAGTACTCTGGGGCCAACGTCCTGACTTTC.

The chain uses TRBV5-5 and TRBJ1-2; no firm D call. V was clipped by 3 bases and J by 4 bases, with 7 bases between them. This CDR3 spans 12 amino acids. CDR1 and CDR2 (germline): SGHKS, YYEKEE (reference sequence). The CDR3 loop reads CASSSSSYGYTF. CDR3 coding DNA: TGTGCCAGCAGCTCCAGCAGCTATGGCTACACCTTC.

This CDR3 is CASSLSPANYGYTF. Written as DNA, the CDR3 is TGTGCCAGCAGCTTAAGCCCCGCTAACTATGGCTACACCTTC. This chain connects TRBV7-8 to TRBJ1-2; no definite D call. The CDR3 runs 14 residues. With 2 bases removed from V and 0 bases from J, the gap between germline ends came to 7 bases. Germline V gives CDR1 SGHVS, CDR2 FQNEAQ.

This chain uses TRBV7-3 with TRBJ2-3; D may be TRBD1 (6 bases). The germline V and J ends were trimmed by 5 bases and 1 base, with 16 bases remaining between them. Germline lookup yields CDR1 SGHTA and CDR2 FQGTGA. CDR3 length equals 16 residues. CDR3 amino acids: CASSPTQGFGTDTQYF. The CDR3, as DNA: TGTGCCAGCAGCCCAACGCAGGGGTTTGGCACAGATACGCAGTATTTT.

This clone was seen only once. CDR3: CASSPVFRRDRSFNEQFF. The CDR3 DNA reads as TGTGCCAGCAGTCCCGTTTTTCGACGGGACAGGTCATTTAATGAGCAGTTCTTC. This rearrangement joins TRBV5-6 to TRBJ2-1; TRBD1 aligns across 8 bases. CDR1 is SGHDT and CDR2 is YYEEEE in the germline V gene. V was pared by 5 bases and J by 7 bases, with 20 bases of the junction left unmatched. This CDR3 region has 18 residues. Based on the CDR3 plus reference TRBV5-6 and TRBJ2-1, the full variable domain is DAGVTQSPTHLIKTRGQQVTLRCSPKSGHDTVSWYQQALGQGPQFIFQYYEEEERQRGNFPDRFSGHQFPNYSSELNVNALLLGDSALYLCASSPVFRRDRSFNEQFFGPGTRLTVL.

This clone came up many times. The rearrangement joins TRBV18 to TRBJ1-1; D is unclear. The CDR3 totals 14 residues. V was cut by 1 base and J by 0 bases, with 6 bases left in between. The germline CDR1 and CDR2 sequences are KGHSH and LQKENI. CDR3 DNA sequence: TGTGCCAGCTCACCACAGAGCATGAACACTGAAGCTTTCTTT. Protein sequence: CASSPQSMNTEAFF.

V usage is TRBV19 and J usage is TRBJ1-1; possibly TRBD1 for D (5 bases). CDR3 size: 15 residues. V was trimmed by 7 bases and J by 5 bases, leaving 20 bases between them. Germline CDR1 is LNHDA and CDR2 is SQIVND (reference sequence). The CDR3 DNA reads TGTGCCAGTATTCCTGGACACTCATTGGGAACTGAAGCTTTCTTT. Amino acids: CASIPGHSLGTEAFF.

V usage is TRBV4-3 and J usage is TRBJ2-6; D possibly corresponds to TRBD1 (6 bases). The germline gives CDR1 LGHNA, CDR2 YSLEER. There are 17 residues in the CDR3. Deletions cut 3 bases from V and 0 bases from J, with 12 bases between. The CDR3 loop is CASSQDSSSSGANVLTF. Here the CDR3 DNA reads TGCGCCAGCAGCCAGGACAGCTCTAGCTCTGGGGCCAACGTCCTGACTTTC.

The chain carries TRBV29-1 and TRBJ2-4; D not certain. The CDR3 is 11 residues long. Deletions cut 0 bases from V and 15 bases from J, with 12 bases between. CDR1 is SQVTM, CDR2 ANQGSEA, per germline. CDR3 residues: CSVEDLGPRYF. CDR3 DNA: TGCAGCGTTGAAGATCTTGGACCTCGGTACTTC.

A remark on this clone: The junction shows a germline mismatch at one end, possibly a read error. The chain recombines TRBV5-6 with TRBJ2-4; maybe TRBD2 (6 bases). The CDR3 is 15 residues long. Germline assignment: CDR1 SGHDT and CDR2 YYEEEE. In DNA form, the CDR3 reads TGTGCCAGCAGTTTGGGAGGTCTAGCCAAAAACATTCAGTACTTC. It is translated as CASSLGGLAKNIQYF.

The chain joins TRBV7-6 to TRBJ2-1; D uncertain. The CDR3 covers 14 residues. Trimming left V 0 bases short and J 8 bases short, with 11 bases between. CDR1 is SGHVS and CDR2 is FNYEAQ in the germline V gene. DNA for the CDR3: TGTGCCAGCAGCTTAGCCCCTATTATCGATGAGCAGTTCTTC. Protein product: CASSLAPIIDEQFF.

The CDR3 nucleotides read TGTGCCAGTAGCCGAGCCTTGAGGGGCGCTGGTTGGAACACTGAAGCTTTCTTT. Translation: CASSRALRGAGWNTEAFF. The chain employs TRBV19 and TRBJ1-1, with D perhaps matching TRBD1 (5 bases). Trimming took 6 bases from V and 1 from J, leaving 24 bases between them. CDR1 is LNHDA and CDR2 is SQIVND in the germline V gene (reference sequence). This CDR3 region has 18 residues.

The gene calls are TRBV28 and TRBJ1-2, with 7 bases aligning to TRBD1. The V segment lost 5 bases and the J segment 5 bases; nucleotides outside the gene matches: 8. Per the germline V gene, CDR1 is MDHEN and CDR2 is SYDVKM. The CDR3 extends over 14 amino acids. The CDR3 is CASSTRDSPYGYTF. The CDR3 DNA is TGTGCCAGCAGTACTCGGGACAGCCCGTATGGCTACACCTTC.

This chain joins TRBV6-5 and TRBJ1-1; TRBD1 aligns across 7 bases. The germline gives CDR1 MNHEY, CDR2 SVGAGI. Trimming took 7 bases from V and 3 from J; bases not matched to a gene: 11. The CDR3 spans 15 residues. CDR3 amino acids: CASTDREGFDTEAFF. In nucleotides, the CDR3 is TGTGCCAGCACCGACAGGGAGGGTTTCGACACTGAAGCTTTCTTT.

The table lists this clone with a few counts. The CDR3 sequence: CASSTDSYEQYF. The CDR3 region has the DNA TGTGCCAGCAGTACGGACAGCTACGAGCAGTACTTC. The genes are TRBV11-2 and TRBJ2-7; perhaps TRBD1 as D (6 bases). The CDR3 length is 12 residues. The germline gives CDR1 SGHAT, CDR2 FQNNGV. V lost 6 bases and J 3 bases, leaving 9 bases between the germline ends.

This clone has a single count. CDR3 DNA: TGTGCCAGCAGCGTCGCTCTAGATGGCGGGGAGCTGTTTTTT. It codes for CASSVALDGGELFF. The rearrangement joins TRBV11-1 to TRBJ2-2; the D is unclear. The germline gives CDR1 SGHAT, CDR2 FQDESV (reference sequence). CDR3 size: 14 residues. Trimming stripped 5 bases from V and 7 bases from J, with 14 bases between.

The rearrangement joins TRBV19 to TRBJ1-1, with no clear D. The CDR3 is 14 amino acids. The V and J ends lost 8 bases and 5 bases respectively, with 18 bases between them. Germline CDR1 reads LNHDA; CDR2 reads SQIVND (reference sequence). In DNA form, the CDR3 reads TGTGCCAGTGGGCCCCGGGGAGGGCGGACTGAAGCTTTCTTT. Protein: CASGPRGGRTEAFF. The variable domain in full, with the rest retrieved from reference TRBV19 and TRBJ1-1, is DGGITQSPKYLFRKEGQNVTLSCEQNLNHDAMYWYRQDPGQGLRLIYYSQIVNDFQKGDIAEGYSVSREKKESFPLTVTSAQKNPTAFYLCASGPRGGRTEAFFGQGTRLTVV.

V usage is TRBV19 and J usage is TRBJ1-4; D is unclear. V was cut by 1 base and J by 0 bases, with 6 bases left in between. Germline CDR1 and CDR2: LNHDA and SQIVND (reference sequence). This CDR3 comprises 15 residues. The CDR3 DNA reads TGTGCCAGTAGTATAGTGGGTGCAACTAATGAAAAACTGTTTTTT. It translates to CASSIVGATNEKLFF.

V gene TRBV5-1 combines with J gene TRBJ2-2; 9 positions match TRBD1. Germline V lookup: CDR1 SGHRS, CDR2 YFSETQ. The CDR3 loop spans 15 amino acids. V was pared by 5 bases and J by 7 bases, with 9 bases of the junction left unmatched. CDR3: CASSQRTGEGGELFF. The CDR3 DNA follows: TGCGCCAGCAGTCAGCGGACAGGGGAGGGCGGGGAGCTGTTTTTT.

The chain combines TRBV30 with TRBJ2-5; D unclear. The J call may be in error: the DNA end matches TRBJ2-7 better. CDR1 and CDR2 from the germline V gene are GTSNPN and SVGIG (reference sequence). This CDR3 region has 12 residues. In DNA, the CDR3 is TGTGCCTGGAGTCCATTTCCCTACGAGCAGTACTTC. Amino acid sequence: CAWSPFPYEQYF.

V and J are TRBV29-1 and TRBJ1-3; no clear D. CDR1 is SQVTM and CDR2 is ANQGSEA in the germline V gene. Trimming removed 4 bases at V and 0 bases at J, with 7 bases between. The CDR3 has 13 amino acids. CDR3: CSVGAGSGNTIYF. The DNA of the CDR3 is TGCAGCGTTGGGGCAGGCTCTGGAAACACCATATATTTT.

This chain joins TRBV27 and TRBJ1-5; 9 bases are shared with TRBD1. The germline CDR1 and CDR2 sequences are MNHEY and SMNVEV (reference sequence). The CDR3 consists of 15 residues. J lost 7 bases, V lost 6 bases, and 10 bases had no gene match. The DNA of the CDR3 is TGTGCCAGCAGCCTATACAGGGGGCCGGGACAGCCCCAGCATTTT. As protein: CASSLYRGPGQPQHF.

The gene calls are TRBV30 and TRBJ1-4; weak D call: TRBD1 (5 bases). Trimming left V 3 bases short and J 0 bases short, with 5 bases between. Per the germline V gene, CDR1 is GTSNPN and CDR2 is SVGIG (reference sequence). The CDR3 spans 13 residues. CDR3 loop: CAWSRATNEKLFF. The CDR3 DNA sequence: TGTGCCTGGAGCAGGGCAACTAATGAAAAACTGTTTTTT. Drawing the rest from reference TRBV30 and TRBJ1-4, the complete variable domain is SQTIHQWPATLVQPVGSPLSLECTVEGTSNPNLYWYRQAAGRGLQLLFYSVGIGQISSEVPQNLSASRPQDRQFILSSKKLLLSDSGFYLCAWSRATNEKLFFGSGTQLSVL.

V and J are TRBV6-1 and TRBJ1-2; D is perhaps TRBD1 (6 bases). Germline CDR1 reads MNHNS; CDR2 reads SASEGT. V was trimmed by 7 bases and J by 6 bases, leaving 18 bases between them. The CDR3 extends over 14 amino acids. CDR3 region: CASILKHREDGYTF. The CDR3 coding sequence is TGTGCCAGCATCTTGAAGCACAGGGAGGATGGCTACACCTTC.

The chain joins TRBV4-1 to TRBJ2-7; possible D gene TRBD2, 5 bases. The CDR3 contains 13 residues. The ends were cut back, 4 bases at V and 6 bases at J, with 13 bases in the middle. The germline V gene has CDR1 MGHRA and CDR2 YSYEKL. This chain's CDR3 is CASSPTWRREQYF. CDR3 nucleotide sequence: TGCGCCAGCAGCCCGACCTGGAGGCGCGAGCAGTACTTC.

V and J are TRBV28 and TRBJ2-3; the match to TRBD1 covers 7 bases. The germline V gene encodes CDR1 MDHEN and CDR2 SYDVKM. V was clipped by 8 bases and J by 5 bases; unmatched bases: 10. CDR3 length: 14 amino acids. CDR3 sequence reads: CASSEGGKVDTQYF. CDR3 nucleotides: TGTGCCAGCTCAGAAGGGGGCAAGGTAGATACGCAGTATTTT.

The chain links TRBV7-9 to TRBJ1-3, with TRBD1 matching 7 bases. Germline trimming cut 3 bases from V and 2 bases from J; bases unmatched to any gene: 7. Germline-derived CDR1 and CDR2 are SEHNR and FQNEAQ (reference sequence). The CDR3 consists of 16 residues. CDR3 DNA: TGTGCCAGCAGCTTGGCCGGGACAGACGCTGGAAACACCATATATTTT. Encoded protein: CASSLAGTDAGNTIYF. The whole variable domain, filled in from reference TRBV7-9 and TRBJ1-3, reads DTGVSQNPRHKITKRGQNVTFRCDPISEHNRLYWYRQTLGQGPEFLTYFQNEAQLEKSRLLSDRFSAERPKGSFSTLEIQRTEQGDSAMYLCASSLAGTDAGNTIYFGEGSWLTVV.

Written as DNA, the CDR3 is TGTGCCAGCAGTGTAACAGGTGGCCAGTGGGCAACTAATGAAAAACTGTTTTTT. It codes for CASSVTGGQWATNEKLFF. The chain links TRBV25-1 to TRBJ1-4; a weak D match, TRBD1 (5 bases). The CDR3 consists of 18 residues. The germline CDR1 and CDR2 sequences are MGHDK and SYGVNS. The germline V and J ends were trimmed by 4 bases and 0 bases, with 18 bases remaining between them. The full variable domain, rest sourced from reference TRBV25-1 and TRBJ1-4, is EADIYQTPRYLVIGTGKKITLECSQTMGHDKMYWYQQDPGMELHLIHYSYGVNSTEKGDLSSESTVSRIRTEHFPLTLESARPSHTSQYLCASSVTGGQWATNEKLFFGSGTQLSVL.

The V gene is TRBV10-2, the J gene TRBJ2-1; 10 bases map to TRBD2. The CDR3 consists of 14 residues. CDR1 and CDR2 from the germline V gene are WSHSY and SAAADI. V shed 1 base and J 11 bases; nucleotides not matched to a gene: 5. As DNA, the CDR3 is TGCGCCAGCAGTGAGTTCGAGCGGGGGGGCCAGCAGTTCTTC. Amino acids: CASSEFERGGQQFF.